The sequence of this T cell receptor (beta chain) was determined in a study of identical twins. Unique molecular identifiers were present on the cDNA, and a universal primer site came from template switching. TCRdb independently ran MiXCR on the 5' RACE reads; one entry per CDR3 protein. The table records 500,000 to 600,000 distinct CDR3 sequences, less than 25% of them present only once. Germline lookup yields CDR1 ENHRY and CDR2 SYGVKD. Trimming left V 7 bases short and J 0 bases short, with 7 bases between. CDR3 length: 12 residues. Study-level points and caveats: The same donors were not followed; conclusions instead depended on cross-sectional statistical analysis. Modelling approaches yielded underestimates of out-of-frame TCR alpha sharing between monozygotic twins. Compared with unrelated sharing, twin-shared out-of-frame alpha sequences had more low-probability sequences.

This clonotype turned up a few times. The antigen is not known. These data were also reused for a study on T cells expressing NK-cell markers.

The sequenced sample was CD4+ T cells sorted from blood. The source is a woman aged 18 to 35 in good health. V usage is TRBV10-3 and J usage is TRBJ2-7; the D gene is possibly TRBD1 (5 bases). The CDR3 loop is CAIKTVSYEQYF. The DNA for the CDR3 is TGTGCCATCAAGACAGTCTCCTACGAGCAGTACTTC.